One TCR beta chain is described in this entry. Its cognate antigen is unknown. Generated by immunoSEQ multiplex PCR, the TCRdb table keeps only in-frame clones and is missing some. Among about 64,000 clones listed, 88% were seen once. These data belong to a study of OX40 agonist ivuxolimab in advanced cancers. Study-wide findings and caveats: CD8+ T cells were the subset that, on average, had more expanded clones than CD4+. Clonal expansion was seen in CD4+ and CD8+ blood T cells by week 6 at 0.1 to 3.0 mg/kg.

The junction had 3 bases not matched to a gene; V was cut back by 6 bases and J by 0 bases. This CDR3 spans 15 amino acids. Germline V gives CDR1 SEHNR, CDR2 FQNEAQ (reference sequence). This specimen was CD4+ or CD8+ T cells sorted from blood, taken in a trial of the OX40 agonist ivuxolimab. This receptor was taken from an adult with an advanced solid tumor such as melanoma, head and neck, liver or kidney cancer. This chain links TRBV7-9 with TRBJ2-1; TRBD1 aligns across 9 bases. The CDR3 region is CASSGQGSSYNEQFF. In nucleotides, the CDR3 is TGTGCCAGCAGTGGACAGGGGAGCTCCTACAATGAGCAGTTCTTC. The whole variable domain, remainder taken from reference TRBV7-9 and TRBJ2-1, is DTGVSQNPRHKITKRGQNVTFRCDPISEHNRLYWYRQTLGQGPEFLTYFQNEAQLEKSRLLSDRFSAERPKGSFSTLEIQRTEQGDSAMYLCASSGQGSSYNEQFFGPGTRLTVL.